This TCR beta chain was obtained from a study of human thymus T cells (TCRdb year 2020). At the level of the whole study: The study characterized TCR alpha and beta repertoires from eight infant thymus samples and a few related peripheral blood samples. The cohort included a handful of male and two female infants, with donor ages spanning 7 to 244 days. What the study reported, not specific to this receptor: V and J gene segment usage appeared biased in both thymic and peripheral blood repertoires. On average, thymus samples gave about 810,000 unique TCRB clonotypes, whereas blood samples gave 75,000 to 95,000. The related research reported highly overlapping thymic TCR repertoires among unrelated individuals.

The CDR3 holds 15 amino acids from the cysteine to the phenylalanine. Of all the DNA, just the CDR3 is kept, 45 bases in frame from base 1. CDR1 MGHRA and CDR2 YSYEKL were looked up in the germline V gene. V sheds 0 bases and J sheds 4 bases, leaving 9 bases between their ends. Using the immunoSEQ multiplex PCR assay, the TCRB and TCRAD loci were amplified from a standardized quantity of quality-controlled genomic DNA. The V(D)J region was spanned by amplicons of a length sufficient to cover the CDR3 and to identify V and J genes. Amplicon sequencing was performed on an Illumina platform through the commercial immunoSEQ service. The source study handled its data this way. Primer bias and sequencing errors were corrected as previously described, and TCRAD and TCRB were defined on the basis of the IMGT database. The repertoires were analysed using immunoSEQ Analyzer 3.0 and VDJTools for basic statistics, V/J segment usage, diversity estimates, rarefaction and pairwise overlap. Chao1, ChaoE, Efron-Thisted, Shannon and inverse Simpson indices were used to estimate diversity, which was also estimated on datasets down-sampled to the smallest sample. Repertoire overlap was assessed by strict matching of CDR3 nucleotide sequence, V gene and J gene, and clustering was done by Jaccard-based multidimensional scaling. Sourced from immuneACCESS, this table was stored by TCRdb with only in-frame sequences that have V and J called. A share of the clones is absent; for the studies checked, an unresolved V gene accounts for under half, and the remainder has no known explanation. V and J calls and clone size are given by that table; D and trimming were obtained from the DNA. The sample table records some 130,000 clones; around 94% of these occur just once. In total, the top ten clones hold approximately 0.022% of the sample.

A word on this clone: Its recognized antigen is unknown. The input lacks base qualities; no much larger clone sits a single base away.

Thymus tissue was obtained as surgical resects removed during corrective cardiac surgery. Immunologically healthy infants undergoing open corrective cardiac surgery for congenital heart defects in Finland were used as donors. Thymocytes were freed from the tissue by mechanical means and kept at -70 degrees C as pellets of roughly 8.5-30 million cells. A QIAsymphony instrument was used to extract genomic DNA from the frozen cell pellets. The chain is assembled from TRBV4-1 and TRBJ2-2; tentative D gene TRBD2, with 5 bases matching. The sequence came from a boy younger than two with a congenital heart defect but otherwise immunologically healthy. The sample comprised thymus tissue. The CDR3 region: CASSQDLRGTGELFF. The DNA is as follows: TGCGCCAGCAGCCAAGATTTACGGGGCACCGGGGAGCTGTTTTTT.